Here is one T cell receptor (beta chain) with its context. This specimen belongs to a study of tumor-infiltrating lymphocytes in oesophageal squamous cell carcinoma. TCRdb used MiXCR to reprocess the PCR reads, holding one entry per CDR3 protein. The sample consists of 9,500 to 13,000 distinct CDR3 sequences, 55% of them appearing once. The specimen was esophageal tumor tissue. The receptor comes from a male donor with esophageal squamous cell carcinoma.

CDR3 bases: TGTGCCAGCAGCTTAATACAGGGGGGTCGGACAGATACGCAGTATTTT. This sequence encodes CASSLIQGGRTDTQYF. The chain recombines TRBV7-6 with TRBJ2-3; 8 nucleotides agree with TRBD1. With 2 bases clipped from V and 3 bases from J, the junction kept 7 bases outside the gene matches. The germline gives CDR1 SGHVS, CDR2 FNYEAQ. The length of the CDR3 is 16 residues.